This paragraph reports one T cell receptor (beta chain). Antigen: not known. Vbeta (60) and Jbeta (13) primers were used in the PCR. The protocol was immunoSEQ multiplex PCR, while the TCRdb copy is restricted to in-frame clones and leaves out a portion. The table records 250,000 or so clones, about 90% of them present only once. V lost 10 bases to trimming and J lost 5 bases, with 15 bases between them. CDR3 size: 13 residues. Germline-derived CDR1 and CDR2 are LNHDA and SQIVND (reference sequence). This specimen belongs to a study of cytomegalovirus exposure and HLA in healthy donors. Points from the study as a whole: A later look showed TCR association rates differing by HLA locus, highest for DRB1 and lowest for HLA-C. Later analysis indicated greater clonal expansion among HLA-associated TCR beta chains than among equally common other chains. In a later analysis, TCR beta V- and J-gene trimming was associated with a missense DCLRE1C variant.

The sequencing input was PBMCs. V is TRBV19 and J is TRBJ2-1; D gene ambiguous. The source is a girl aged 2-10 years in good health and CMV-seronegative. Here the CDR3 DNA reads TGTGCCAATATGAGAGGTATCAACAATGAGCAGTTCTTC. Residues: CANMRGINNEQFF.